The present TCR beta chain was sequenced within a study of early T cells in non-severe SARS-CoV-2 infection. Background on the study: Alpha and beta chains were unpaired, from unsorted whole-blood bulk RNA. Study-wide findings and caveats: Matching results from VDJdb favored anti-spike CD8 responses, leaving private and CD4 specificities undetected.

Only a few counts were recorded for this clonotype. Its matching antigen is unknown. Individual cDNA molecules carried attached unique molecular identifiers. TCRdb re-analysed the 5' RACE reads in MiXCR, keeping a single row per CDR3 protein. Altogether around 30,000 distinct CDR3 sequences are present, around 5.6% being singletons, with the ten largest covering roughly 7.1%. Sequencing was performed on whole blood. This receptor was obtained from an adult who was a healthcare worker with PCR-confirmed SARS-CoV-2 infection or an uninfected control (not recorded which).

The CDR3 loop reads CASSSFPGAGSSYEQYF. CDR3 sequence (DNA): TGTGCCAGCAGCTCATTCCCGGGGGCAGGGAGCTCCTACGAGCAGTACTTC. This sequence joins TRBV11-2 and TRBJ2-7, with D perhaps assigned TRBD1 or TRBD2 (6 bases each). Germline V gene data show CDR1 as SGHAT and CDR2 as FQNNGV. Trimming stripped 4 bases from V and 0 bases from J, with 19 bases between. CDR3 length: 17 amino acids.